The 17 T cell receptor beta chains below all came from one sample that was sequenced in a study of CD8+ T cells in alopecia areata. cDNA prepared by RNA extraction and subsequent reverse transcription served as the template for sequencing. Produced via immunoSEQ multiplex PCR; TCRdb's table is partial and in-frame only. The profile shows about 100,000 clones, 45% to 70% of them singletons. Sequencing was performed on CD8+ T cells sorted from blood. Every receptor here comes from a human donor in good health.

The V and J genes are TRBV18 and TRBJ2-1, with D tentatively TRBD2 (5 bases). CDR1 KGHSH and CDR2 LQKENI come from the germline V gene. This CDR3 is 17 amino acids long. V gave up 0 bases and J gave up 12 bases, with 24 bases separating them. Here the CDR3 DNA reads TGTGCCAGCTCACCACCGAGGGTGGGGTATCCTTCCAACGTGCAGTTCTTC. This sequence encodes CASSPPRVGYPSNVQFF.

V is TRBV6-1 and J is TRBJ2-3; TRBD1 matches 8 bases. The germline gives CDR1 MNHNS, CDR2 SASEGT. This CDR3 is 15 amino acids long. V dropped 0 bases and J dropped 4; count of bases not matched to a gene: 3. The CDR3 loop reads CASSEARTGPDTQYF. The CDR3 nucleotides are TGTGCCAGCAGTGAAGCTCGGACAGGGCCAGATACGCAGTATTTT.

The genes are TRBV5-6 and TRBJ1-1, with 7 bases that match TRBD1. Germline CDR1 is SGHDT and CDR2 is YYEEEE. The ends lost 3 bases at V and 4 bases at J; junction bases unmatched: 3. CDR3 length: 13 residues. The CDR3 DNA sequence: TGTGCCAGCAGCTCAGGGGGTAGCACTGAAGCTTTCTTT. This encodes CASSSGGSTEAFF.

V and J are TRBV10-3 and TRBJ2-7; tentatively, D is TRBD1 (6 bases). The V and J ends lost 10 bases and 3 bases respectively, with 13 bases between them. Germline V gene data show CDR1 as ENHRY and CDR2 as SYGVKD. The CDR3 has 12 amino acids. CDR3 DNA: TGTGCCACCACCAACAGGGACTACGAGCAGTACTTC. Its translation: CATTNRDYEQYF.

This clone occurred a few times. The chain links TRBV4-1 to TRBJ2-7; 8 bases line up with TRBD1. CDR3 length equals 14 residues. Trimming cost V 4 bases and J 3 bases; bases outside gene matches: 5. In germline, CDR1 is MGHRA, CDR2 YSYEKL. In DNA, the CDR3 is TGCGCCAGCAGCCCGCTACAGGGGGGCTACGAGCAGTACTTC. It yields the protein CASSPLQGGYEQYF.

V and J are TRBV6-5 and TRBJ2-1; D assignment may be TRBD1 or TRBD2 (6 bases each). CDR1 MNHEY and CDR2 SVGAGI come from the germline V gene. This CDR3 has 15 residues. Trimming removed 1 base from V and 8 bases from J, with 15 bases in between. The CDR3 DNA is TGTGCCAGCAGTTACTTGGGGGGCCCCGGCGATGAGCAGTTCTTC. Translating it yields CASSYLGGPGDEQFF.

CDR3 bases: TGTGCCAGCAGCCCAACCCAGGGGGCGCGCACTGAAGCTTTCTTT. Encoded protein: CASSPTQGARTEAFF. The chain couples TRBV13 to TRBJ1-1; TRBD1 aligns across 8 bases. Germline V CDR1 and CDR2: PRHDT, FYEKMQ (reference sequence). Unmatched junction bases numbered 9, after V lost 5 bases and J lost 4 bases. The CDR3 contains 15 residues.

This chain uses TRBV7-9 with TRBJ2-1; D may be TRBD2 (6 bases). The CDR3 covers 14 residues. With 1 base removed from V and 9 bases from J, the gap between germline ends came to 13 bases. The V gene's germline CDR1 is SEHNR and CDR2 FQNEAQ (reference sequence). The CDR3 sequence is CASSLGQGGGEQFF. The CDR3 DNA reads TGTGCCAGCAGCTTAGGGCAGGGAGGAGGTGAGCAGTTCTTC.

The table lists this clone with a few counts. The chain joins TRBV7-2 to TRBJ2-7; 8 bases map to TRBD1. J gave up 9 bases and V 2 bases, and 18 bases lay outside the gene matches. This CDR3 region has 17 residues. Germline CDR1 is SGHTA and CDR2 is FQGNSA. CDR3 sequence reads: CASSLLQGALFTRVQYF. The DNA of the CDR3 is TGTGCCAGCAGCTTACTTCAGGGGGCCCTATTCACGAGGGTGCAGTACTTC.

J is TRBJ2-7 and V is TRBV27; 7 bases are a match to TRBD1. The length of the CDR3 is 13 residues. Per germline, CDR1 MNHEY and CDR2 SMNVEV (reference sequence). V was clipped by 4 bases and J by 3 bases; unmatched bases: 3. The CDR3 coding sequence is TGTGCCAGCAGTTCGACAGGGCACTACGAGCAGTACTTC. Translated: CASSSTGHYEQYF.

V usage is TRBV27 and J usage is TRBJ2-3, with 8 bases aligning to TRBD1. The germline gives CDR1 MNHEY, CDR2 SMNVEV (reference sequence). V lost 6 bases to trimming and J lost 1 base; unmatched junction nucleotides: 6. The CDR3 runs to 15 residues. CDR3 residues: CASRPQGEGTDTQYF. In DNA, the CDR3 is TGTGCCAGCAGGCCACAGGGGGAGGGCACAGATACGCAGTATTTT.

V usage is TRBV30 and J usage is TRBJ1-2; 7 positions agree with TRBD1. The germline V gene encodes CDR1 GTSNPN and CDR2 SVGIG (reference sequence). The V gene end was trimmed by 1 base and the J gene end by 4 bases; junction bases not matched to a gene: 0. The CDR3 contains 12 residues. This CDR3 is CAWSGDSYGYTF. CDR3 nucleotide sequence: TGTGCCTGGAGTGGGGACAGCTATGGCTACACCTTC.

This clone was observed a handful of times. The rearrangement joins TRBV28 to TRBJ1-5, with D hard to call. The CDR3 has 14 residues. V shed 10 bases and J shed 1 base, with 14 bases lying between them. Germline CDR1 reads MDHEN; CDR2 reads SYDVKM. This chain's CDR3 is CATALDNSNQPQHF. The CDR3 coding sequence is TGTGCCACCGCTCTGGATAACAGCAATCAGCCCCAGCATTTT. Full variable domain (outside the CDR3, taken from reference TRBV28 and TRBJ1-5): DVKVTQSSRYLVKRTGEKVFLECVQDMDHENMFWYRQDPGLGLRLIYFSYDVKMKEKGDIPEGYSVSREKKERFSLILESASTNQTSMYLCATALDNSNQPQHFGDGTRLSIL.

In the case of this clone: The junction shows a germline mismatch at one end, possibly a read error. This rearrangement joins TRBV28 to TRBJ2-3; 11 nucleotides align to TRBD2. The CDR3 runs 13 residues. Per the germline V gene, CDR1 is MDHEN and CDR2 is SYDVKM. The CDR3 bases are TGTGCCAGCAGTCCCACCGCGACTAGCGGGGTCCCATTT. Translation: CASSPTATSGVPF.

This clone was seen once. The V and J genes are TRBV13 and TRBJ1-1, with a tentative D call TRBD1 (6 bases). Germline V gives CDR1 PRHDT, CDR2 FYEKMQ (reference sequence). The CDR3 runs 13 residues. V dropped 5 bases and J dropped 5 bases, with 12 bases sitting between them. Here the CDR3 DNA reads TGTGCCAGCAGCCTGCCACAGGGTACTGAAGCTTTCTTT. Residues: CASSLPQGTEAFF.

This clone was seen a few times. This chain uses TRBV6-4 with TRBJ2-7, with TRBD2 as a possible D gene (5 bases). Looked up from germline, CDR1 is MRHNA and CDR2 is SNTAGT. Trimming left V 10 bases short and J 1 base short, with 26 bases between. The CDR3 extends over 17 amino acids. The CDR3 loop reads CAIHTRLLGERSYEQYF. The CDR3 nucleotides are TGTGCCATCCACACGCGCCTACTCGGGGAGAGGTCCTACGAGCAGTACTTC.

The chain joins TRBV5-6 to TRBJ1-2; TRBD1 aligns across 7 bases. Germline V gene lookup returns CDR1 SGHDT and CDR2 YYEEEE. J lost 6 bases, V lost 0 bases, and 5 bases had no gene match. The CDR3 has 14 amino acids. CDR3 nucleotides: TGTGCCAGCAGCTTGGATGGGACAGCCCATGGCTACACCTTC. This encodes CASSLDGTAHGYTF.